Each of the 18 T cell receptor beta chains below was sequenced from the same sample in a study of CXCR3-negative and CXCR3-positive naive CD8 T cells. Findings and caveats of the study: More hydrophobic TRB CDR3s were found in CXCR3-positive naive cells than in CXCR3-negative naive cells.

Researchers prepared the TRB cDNA libraries using 5' RACE with UMI labels. Each CDR3 protein gets one entry in TCRdb, which reprocessed the 5' RACE reads and gives no DNA. Here the sample table reports about 86,000 distinct CDR3 sequences. Their cognate antigens are unknown. The specimen sequenced was naive CXCR3+ CD8+ T cells from blood. The subset was: CD45RO-CCR7+CD27+CD95- naive CD8+ T cells expressing CXCR3 (TNR3+). These receptors were taken from a human donor in good health. Some clones in this sample may be carry-over from other donors' samples.

This chain links TRBV7-6 with TRBJ2-1; with no DNA, the TCRdb D assignment of TRBD2 cannot be verified. The CDR3 is 14 residues long. Germline V gene data show CDR1 as SGHVS and CDR2 as FNYEAQ. The CDR3 region is CASSLRGINNEQFF.

This rearrangement joins TRBV28 to TRBJ2-5; TCRdb indicates TRBD1, and absent DNA this call remains unverified. Per germline, CDR1 MDHEN and CDR2 SYDVKM. The CDR3 contains 16 residues. CDR3 residues: CASSNRGQGGFETQYF.

V is TRBV14 and J is TRBJ2-7; TCRdb returns TRBD1, unconfirmable since there is no DNA. The CDR3 is 14 residues long. Germline V lookup: CDR1 SGHDN, CDR2 FVKESK. The CDR3 reads CASSRRQGGHEQYF.

The chain combines TRBV27 with TRBJ2-7; TCRdb indicates TRBD2, and absent DNA this call remains unverified. This CDR3 comprises 15 residues. CDR1 and CDR2 (germline): MNHEY, SMNVEV (reference sequence). This CDR3 is CASRPGLAATYEQYF.

The V and J genes are TRBV11-2 and TRBJ1-2; TCRdb selects TRBD1, and the lack of DNA leaves this call unchecked. The CDR3 covers 16 residues. Germline lookup yields CDR1 SGHAT and CDR2 FQNNGV. Here the CDR3 reads CASSQGQINPNYGYTF.

This CDR3 reads CASSPAGNSYEQYF. This chain joins TRBV6-6 and TRBJ2-7; TCRdb picks TRBD2, but there is no DNA to check that call. The CDR3 runs to 14 residues. The germline V gene encodes CDR1 MNHNY and CDR2 SVGAGI (reference sequence).

V gene TRBV28 combines with J gene TRBJ2-7; TCRdb designates TRBD2, a call that cannot be tested without DNA. The germline V gene has CDR1 MDHEN and CDR2 SYDVKM. CDR3 length equals 15 residues. CDR3 amino acids: CASSLVGIKEDEQYF.

This chain links TRBV15 with TRBJ2-1; TCRdb indicates TRBD1, and absent DNA this call remains unverified. The CDR3 contains 15 residues. CDR1 LNHNV and CDR2 YYDKDF come from the germline V gene (reference sequence). This CDR3 is CATSRGWDSFDEQFF. Supplemented by reference TRBV15 and TRBJ2-1, the full variable domain reads DAMVIQNPRYQVTQFGKPVTLSCSQTLNHNVMYWYQQKSSQAPKLLFHYYDKDFNNEADTPDNFQSRRPNTSFCFLDIRSPGLGDTAMYLCATSRGWDSFDEQFFGPGTRLTVL.

This chain joins TRBV29-1 and TRBJ1-2; with no DNA, the TCRdb D assignment of TRBD1 cannot be verified. Germline V gene data show CDR1 as SQVTM and CDR2 as ANQGSEA. The CDR3 spans 12 residues. CDR3 residues: CSVDMGASGYTF.

This CDR3 reads CASTTTPFYNEQFF. V and J are TRBV12-3 or TRBV12-4 and TRBJ2-1; TCRdb calls TRBD1, which cannot be checked without DNA. This CDR3 comprises 14 residues.

This chain uses TRBV11-1 with TRBJ2-1; TCRdb indicates TRBD2, and absent DNA this call remains unverified. The germline V gene has CDR1 SGHAT and CDR2 FQDESV (reference sequence). The CDR3 runs 16 residues. The CDR3 sequence is CASGRQSSEPYNEQFF.

The chain employs TRBV6-5 and TRBJ2-7; TCRdb calls TRBD1, which cannot be checked without DNA. In germline, CDR1 is MNHEY, CDR2 SVGAGI. The CDR3 sequence is 16 residues long. CDR3 sequence reads: CASSYSGDRVISEQYF.

The CDR3 region is CASSMGLRGAKNIQYF. The rearrangement uses TRBV11-2 and TRBJ2-4; TCRdb reports TRBD2, a call that lacks DNA to check it against. This CDR3 has 16 amino acids. The germline gives CDR1 SGHAT, CDR2 FQNNGV.

The chain uses TRBV4-3 and TRBJ2-7; the D gene TCRdb calls, TRBD2, cannot be checked with no DNA. Germline V CDR1 and CDR2: LGHNA, YSLEER. The CDR3 is 16 residues long. CDR3 sequence reads: CASSQVWSGGADEQYF.

This sequence joins TRBV4-2 and TRBJ2-3; the TRBD2 assignment by TCRdb is unverifiable without DNA. The CDR3 is 19 amino acids. From germline, CDR1 is LGHNA and CDR2 YNFKEQ. CDR3 amino acids: CASSQDKPIAGGGTDTQYF.

The J gene is TRBJ1-1, the V gene TRBV10-3; the D call from TCRdb, TRBD1, cannot be confirmed without DNA. This CDR3 is 11 amino acids long. Germline V lookup: CDR1 ENHRY, CDR2 SYGVKD. The CDR3: CAISDTGEAFF.

This sequence joins TRBV7-9 and TRBJ1-5; the D call from TCRdb, TRBD1, cannot be confirmed without DNA. This CDR3 comprises 13 residues. Germline CDR1 SEHNR, CDR2 FQNEAQ (reference sequence). The CDR3 sequence is CASSPQDNQPQHF. Based on the CDR3 plus reference TRBV7-9 and TRBJ1-5, the full variable domain is DTGVSQNPRHKITKRGQNVTFRCDPISEHNRLYWYRQTLGQGPEFLTYFQNEAQLEKSRLLSDRFSAERPKGSFSTLEIQRTEQGDSAMYLCASSPQDNQPQHFGDGTRLSIL.

This sequence joins TRBV12-3 or TRBV12-4 and TRBJ2-7; the TRBD2 assignment by TCRdb is unverifiable without DNA. The CDR3 totals 12 residues. CDR3 sequence: CASSSSGSEQYF.